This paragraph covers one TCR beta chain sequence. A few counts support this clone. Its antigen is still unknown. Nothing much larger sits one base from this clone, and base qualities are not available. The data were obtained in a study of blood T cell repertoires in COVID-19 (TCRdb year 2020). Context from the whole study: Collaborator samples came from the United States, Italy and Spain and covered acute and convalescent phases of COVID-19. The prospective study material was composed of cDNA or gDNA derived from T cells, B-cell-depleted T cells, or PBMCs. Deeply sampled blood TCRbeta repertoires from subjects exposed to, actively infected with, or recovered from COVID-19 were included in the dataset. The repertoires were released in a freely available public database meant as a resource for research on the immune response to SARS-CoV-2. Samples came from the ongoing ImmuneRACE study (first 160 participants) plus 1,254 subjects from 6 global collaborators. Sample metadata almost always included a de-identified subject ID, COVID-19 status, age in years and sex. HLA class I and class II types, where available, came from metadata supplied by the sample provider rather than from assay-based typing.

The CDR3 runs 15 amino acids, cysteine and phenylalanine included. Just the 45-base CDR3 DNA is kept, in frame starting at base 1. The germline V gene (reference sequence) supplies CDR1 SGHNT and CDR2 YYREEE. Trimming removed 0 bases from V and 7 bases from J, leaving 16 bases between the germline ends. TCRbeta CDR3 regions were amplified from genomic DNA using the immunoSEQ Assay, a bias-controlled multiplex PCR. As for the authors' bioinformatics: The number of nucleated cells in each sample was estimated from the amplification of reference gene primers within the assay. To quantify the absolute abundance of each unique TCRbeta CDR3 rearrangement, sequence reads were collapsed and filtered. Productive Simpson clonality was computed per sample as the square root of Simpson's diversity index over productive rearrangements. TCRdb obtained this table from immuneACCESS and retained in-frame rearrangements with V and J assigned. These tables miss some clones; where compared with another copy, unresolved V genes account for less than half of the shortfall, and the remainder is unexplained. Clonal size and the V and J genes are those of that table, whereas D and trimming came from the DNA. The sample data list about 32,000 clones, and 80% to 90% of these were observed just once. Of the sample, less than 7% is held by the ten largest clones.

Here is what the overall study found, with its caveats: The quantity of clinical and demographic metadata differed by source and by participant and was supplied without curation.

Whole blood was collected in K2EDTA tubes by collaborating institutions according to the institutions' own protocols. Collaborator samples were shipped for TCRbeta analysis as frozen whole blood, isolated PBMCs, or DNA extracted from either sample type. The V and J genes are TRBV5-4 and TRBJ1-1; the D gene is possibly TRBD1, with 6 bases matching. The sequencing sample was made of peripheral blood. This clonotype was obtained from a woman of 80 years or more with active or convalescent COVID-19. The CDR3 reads CASSLDPVGAIEAFF. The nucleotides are TGTGCCAGCAGCTTGGACCCAGTGGGGGCGATTGAAGCTTTCTTT.